This TCR beta chain was observed in a study of cytomegalovirus exposure and HLA in healthy donors. This PCR relied on a set of 60 Vbeta primers and 13 Jbeta primers. The table came from immunoSEQ multiplex PCR; TCRdb's copy has only in-frame clones and leaves some out. The sample contains some 99,000 clones, approximately 71% of which appear only once. A remark on this clone: At the DNA level, this CDR3 is encoded by other sequences in the same sample as well.

The germline gives CDR1 LNHDA, CDR2 SQIVND (reference sequence). V lost 7 bases, J lost 7 bases, and 16 bases lay in between. This CDR3 contains 13 residues. This sequence was found in a female donor in good health and CMV-seronegative. This chain joins TRBV19 and TRBJ1-1; D gene ambiguous. The material sequenced was PBMCs. The CDR3 is CASTMAGGSEAFF. CDR3 nucleotide sequence: TGTGCCAGTACCATGGCGGGAGGGAGTGAAGCTTTCTTT.